The 18 T cell receptor beta chains reported below all come from one sample, sequenced in a study of OX40 agonist ivuxolimab in advanced cancers. Here immunoSEQ multiplex PCR was the method, and the copy in TCRdb shows in-frame clones only, minus some. The sample carries approximately 90,000 clones, 91% recorded once. The material was CD4+ or CD8+ T cells sorted from blood, obtained in a trial of the OX40 agonist ivuxolimab. The receptor set was obtained from an adult with an advanced solid tumor such as melanoma, head and neck, liver or kidney cancer.

The chain has TRBV7-9 and TRBJ2-7; D is ambiguous. Germline-derived CDR1 and CDR2 are SEHNR and FQNEAQ (reference sequence). CDR3 length: 13 amino acids. The germline V and J ends were trimmed by 0 bases and 7 bases, with 10 bases remaining between them. In nucleotides, the CDR3 is TGTGCCAGCAGCTTAGCGGGCAAAACTGAGCAGTACTTC. This sequence encodes CASSLAGKTEQYF.

V gene TRBV7-8 combines with J gene TRBJ1-2; D unresolved. Looked up from germline, CDR1 is SGHVS and CDR2 is FQNEAQ. V gave up 4 bases and J gave up 4 bases, with 10 bases separating them. CDR3 length: 13 residues. CDR3 sequence (DNA): TGTGCCAGCAGCTCCAGGCTTTTCTATGGCTACACCTTC. Protein sequence: CASSSRLFYGYTF.

The chain links TRBV10-1 to TRBJ1-1, with D hard to call. The germline gives CDR1 WNHNN, CDR2 SYGVQD (reference sequence). Trimming pared 5 bases from V and 0 bases from J, leaving 4 bases between. This CDR3 contains 12 residues. As DNA, the CDR3 is TGCGCCAGCAGTTCGATGAACACTGAAGCTTTCTTT. Its protein is CASSSMNTEAFF.

The count of this clone is one. The V call is TRBV28, the J call TRBJ2-3, with 8 bases aligning to TRBD2. V shed 2 bases and J 0 bases; nucleotides not matched to a gene: 1. There are 15 residues in the CDR3. Germline V gene lookup returns CDR1 MDHEN and CDR2 SYDVKM. The CDR3 bases are TGTGCCAGCAGTTTAGCTAGCGGGAGCACAGATACGCAGTATTTT. It encodes CASSLASGSTDTQYF.

The genes are TRBV6-5 and TRBJ1-1; no reliable D call. Trimming left V 1 base short and J 3 bases short, with 6 bases between. This CDR3 comprises 13 residues. Looked up from germline, CDR1 is MNHEY and CDR2 is SVGAGI. The CDR3 loop reads CASSYWEDTEAFF. In nucleotides, the CDR3 is TGTGCCAGCAGTTACTGGGAGGACACTGAAGCTTTCTTT.

This sequence joins TRBV5-4 and TRBJ2-5, with a possible D match to TRBD1 (6 bases). V lost 1 base, J lost 5 bases, and 15 bases lay in between. The V gene's germline CDR1 is SGHNT and CDR2 YYREEE (reference sequence). The CDR3 runs 15 residues. CDR3 region: CASSLFIQGQETQYF. Here the CDR3 DNA reads TGTGCCAGCAGCTTGTTTATCCAGGGGCAGGAGACCCAGTACTTC.

The chain recombines TRBV30 with TRBJ2-7; 9 bases are a match to TRBD1. Germline CDR1 reads GTSNPN; CDR2 reads SVGIG (reference sequence). CDR3 length: 13 residues. V gave up 3 bases and J gave up 3 bases; unmatched junction bases: 3. The CDR3 coding sequence is TGTGCCTGGAGACTGGACAGGGGCTACGAGCAGTACTTC. It yields the protein CAWRLDRGYEQYF.

This clone was seen more than once but under ten times. The chain uses TRBV19 and TRBJ1-5; D is undetermined. CDR3 length: 14 amino acids. Germline CDR1 LNHDA, CDR2 SQIVND (reference sequence). V was cut by 7 bases and J by 2 bases, with 12 bases left in between. The CDR3 bases are TGTGCCAGTACCTTCCACCATGGCAATCAGCCCCAGCATTTT. This gives the protein CASTFHHGNQPQHF.

This clone was detected a few times. V and J are TRBV29-1 and TRBJ1-2; no definite D call. This CDR3 comprises 12 residues. Germline CDR1 is SQVTM and CDR2 is ANQGSEA. The V end lost 0 bases, the J end lost 8 bases, and 10 bases lay between the germline ends. As DNA, the CDR3 is TGCAGCGTTGAAGATAACGGAGGAGGCTACACCTTC. This translates into CSVEDNGGGYTF. Together with reference TRBV29-1 and TRBJ1-2, the CDR3 gives the full variable domain: SAVISQKPSRDICQRGTSLTIQCQVDSQVTMMFWYRQQPGQSLTLIATANQGSEATYESGFVIDKFPISRPNLTFSTLTVSNMSPEDSSIYLCSVEDNGGGYTFGSGTRLTVV.

For the CDR3, the DNA is TGTGCCAGCAGATTTACAGGGGAGTCGACTGAAGCTTTCTTT. This translates into CASRFTGESTEAFF. V is TRBV6-5 and J is TRBJ1-1, with 7 bases aligning to TRBD1. This CDR3 contains 14 residues. Germline assignment: CDR1 MNHEY and CDR2 SVGAGI. J lost 5 bases, V lost 6 bases, and 9 bases had no gene match.

V usage is TRBV19 and J usage is TRBJ1-5; D unclear. The V gene lost 5 bases and the J gene lost 0 bases, with 11 bases spanning the gap. The CDR3 sequence is 15 residues long. Germline V gives CDR1 LNHDA, CDR2 SQIVND (reference sequence). This CDR3 is CASSWSAHSNQPQHF. The CDR3 nucleotides read TGTGCCAGTAGTTGGTCAGCACATAGCAATCAGCCCCAGCATTTT.

The rearrangement links TRBV12-5 to TRBJ1-5; D might be TRBD1 (5 bases). The CDR3 is made up of 13 amino acids. Germline CDR1 is LGHNT and CDR2 is FRNRAP. Deletions cut 4 bases from V and 6 bases from J, with 10 bases between. CDR3 in DNA: TGTGCTAGTGGTTCCGGGACGGGTCAGCCCCAGCATTTT. Encoded protein: CASGSGTGQPQHF.

The chain employs TRBV11-2 and TRBJ2-7; the match to TRBD2 covers 9 bases. The CDR3 covers 15 residues. The germline gives CDR1 SGHAT, CDR2 FQNNGV. The J segment lost 3 bases and the V segment lost 5 bases, leaving 8 bases of the junction unmatched. CDR3 loop: CASSSGLAGVYEQYF. CDR3 bases: TGTGCCAGCAGCAGTGGGTTAGCGGGAGTCTACGAGCAGTACTTC.

CDR3 coding DNA: TGTGCCAGCAGTGAATTTGAGAGGGGTAGCAATCAGCCCCAGCATTTT. Its translation is CASSEFERGSNQPQHF. The chain uses TRBV6-1 and TRBJ1-5; D may be TRBD1 (5 bases). The CDR3 loop spans 16 amino acids. Trimming shortened V by 2 bases and J by 0 bases, and 11 bases separated the two germline ends. Per germline, CDR1 MNHNS and CDR2 SASEGT.

The V gene is TRBV18, the J gene TRBJ2-3; weak D call: TRBD1 (6 bases). Germline V CDR1 and CDR2: KGHSH, LQKENI. This CDR3 has 15 residues. V was cut by 3 bases and J by 2 bases, with 12 bases left in between. CDR3 bases: TGTGCCAGCTCACCCCTAAACAGGGTCACAGATACGCAGTATTTT. Translated: CASSPLNRVTDTQYF.

The chain uses TRBV7-9 and TRBJ2-1; perhaps TRBD2 as D (5 bases). V was trimmed by 4 bases and J by 9 bases, leaving 16 bases between them. From germline, CDR1 is SEHNR and CDR2 FQNEAQ (reference sequence). The CDR3 spans 14 residues. CDR3 region: CASSSTAGLTEQFF. The CDR3 nucleotides are TGTGCCAGCAGCTCCACAGCCGGACTGACTGAGCAGTTCTTC.

The chain is built from TRBV12-5 and TRBJ1-5; D gene uncertain. The CDR3 is made up of 14 amino acids. V shed 6 bases and J shed 0 bases, with 9 bases lying between them. The germline V gene encodes CDR1 LGHNT and CDR2 FRNRAP. The CDR3 DNA reads as TGTGCTAGTGGAGCTGAATTTAGCAATCAGCCCCAGCATTTT. Translated: CASGAEFSNQPQHF.

The chain has TRBV19 and TRBJ2-2; the D gene could be TRBD1 or TRBD2 (5 bases each). The V end was cut by 5 bases, the J end by 0 bases, with 16 bases between. The CDR3 is made up of 17 amino acids. Germline CDR1 and CDR2: LNHDA and SQIVND (reference sequence). The CDR3 reads CASSLPGRTTNTGELFF. DNA of the CDR3: TGTGCCAGTAGTCTCCCGGGACGCACAACGAACACCGGGGAGCTGTTTTTT.